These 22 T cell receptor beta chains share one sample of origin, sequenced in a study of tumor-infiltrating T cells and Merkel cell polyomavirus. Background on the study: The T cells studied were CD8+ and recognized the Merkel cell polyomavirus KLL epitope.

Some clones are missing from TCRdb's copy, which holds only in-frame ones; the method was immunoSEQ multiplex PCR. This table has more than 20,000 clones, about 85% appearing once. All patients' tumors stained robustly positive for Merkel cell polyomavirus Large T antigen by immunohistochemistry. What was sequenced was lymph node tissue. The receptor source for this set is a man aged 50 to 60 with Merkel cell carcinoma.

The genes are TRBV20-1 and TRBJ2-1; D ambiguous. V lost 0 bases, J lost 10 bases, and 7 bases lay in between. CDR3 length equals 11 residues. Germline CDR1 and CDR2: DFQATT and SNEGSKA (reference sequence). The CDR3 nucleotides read TGCAGTGCTAGAGATTATAAAGAGCAGTTCTTC. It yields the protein CSARDYKEQFF.

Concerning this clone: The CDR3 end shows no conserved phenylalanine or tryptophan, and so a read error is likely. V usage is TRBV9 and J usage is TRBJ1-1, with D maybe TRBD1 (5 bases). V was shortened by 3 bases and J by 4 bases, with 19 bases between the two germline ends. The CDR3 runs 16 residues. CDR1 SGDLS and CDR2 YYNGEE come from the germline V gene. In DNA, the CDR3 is TGTGCCAGCAGCGGTGCCAGGGCCACGGGTAGCACTGAAGCTTTCCTT. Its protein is CASSGARATGSTEAFL.

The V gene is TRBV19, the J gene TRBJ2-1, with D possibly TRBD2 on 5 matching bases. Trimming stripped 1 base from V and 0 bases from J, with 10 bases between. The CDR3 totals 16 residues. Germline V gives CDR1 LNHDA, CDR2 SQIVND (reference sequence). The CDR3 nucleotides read TGTGCCAGTAGTATAGTTACTAGTCCCTCCTACAATGAGCAGTTCTTC. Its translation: CASSIVTSPSYNEQFF.

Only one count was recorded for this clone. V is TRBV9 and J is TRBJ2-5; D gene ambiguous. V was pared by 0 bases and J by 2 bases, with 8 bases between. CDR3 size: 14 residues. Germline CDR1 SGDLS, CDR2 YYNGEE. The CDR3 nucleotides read TGTGCCAGCAGCGTAGGGCCGTTACAAGAGACCCAGTACTTC. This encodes CASSVGPLQETQYF.

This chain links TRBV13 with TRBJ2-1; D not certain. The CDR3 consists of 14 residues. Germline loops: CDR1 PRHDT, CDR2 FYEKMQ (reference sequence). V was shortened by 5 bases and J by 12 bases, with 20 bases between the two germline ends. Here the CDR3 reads CASSHLVSLGGQFF. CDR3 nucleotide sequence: TGTGCCAGCAGCCACCTGGTGAGCCTCGGTGGGCAGTTCTTC. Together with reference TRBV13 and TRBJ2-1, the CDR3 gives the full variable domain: AAGVIQSPRHLIKEKRETATLKCYPIPRHDTVYWYQQGPGQDPQFLISFYEKMQSDKGSIPDRFSAQQFSDYHSELNMSSLELGDSALYFCASSHLVSLGGQFFGPGTRLTVL.

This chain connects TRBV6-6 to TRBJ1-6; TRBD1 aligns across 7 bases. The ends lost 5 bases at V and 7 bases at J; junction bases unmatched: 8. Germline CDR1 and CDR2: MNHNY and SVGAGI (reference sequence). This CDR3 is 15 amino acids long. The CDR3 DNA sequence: TGTGCCAGCAGTGGGCTGTCAGGGGGGAATTCACCCCTCCACTTT. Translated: CASSGLSGGNSPLHF.

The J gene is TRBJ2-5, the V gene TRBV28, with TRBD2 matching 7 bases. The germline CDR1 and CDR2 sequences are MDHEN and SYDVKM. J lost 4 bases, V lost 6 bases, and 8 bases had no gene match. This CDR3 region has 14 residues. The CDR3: CASRDIAGTETQYF. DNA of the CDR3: TGTGCCAGCAGAGACATAGCGGGTACAGAGACCCAGTACTTC. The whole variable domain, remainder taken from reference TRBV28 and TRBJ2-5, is DVKVTQSSRYLVKRTGEKVFLECVQDMDHENMFWYRQDPGLGLRLIYFSYDVKMKEKGDIPEGYSVSREKKERFSLILESASTNQTSMYLCASRDIAGTETQYFGPGTRLLVL.

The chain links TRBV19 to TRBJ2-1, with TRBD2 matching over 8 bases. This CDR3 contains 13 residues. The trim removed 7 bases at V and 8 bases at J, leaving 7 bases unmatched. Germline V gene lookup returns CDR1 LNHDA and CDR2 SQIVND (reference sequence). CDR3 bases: TGTGCCAGTAAAGACGGGGGGGCAGATGAGCAGTTCTTC. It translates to CASKDGGADEQFF.

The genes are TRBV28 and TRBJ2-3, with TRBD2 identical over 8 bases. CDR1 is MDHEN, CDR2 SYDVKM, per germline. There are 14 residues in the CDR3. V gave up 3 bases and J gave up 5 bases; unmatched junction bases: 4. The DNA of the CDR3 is TGTGCCAGCAGTTTCCCCACTAGCGGAGATACGCAGTATTTT. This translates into CASSFPTSGDTQYF.

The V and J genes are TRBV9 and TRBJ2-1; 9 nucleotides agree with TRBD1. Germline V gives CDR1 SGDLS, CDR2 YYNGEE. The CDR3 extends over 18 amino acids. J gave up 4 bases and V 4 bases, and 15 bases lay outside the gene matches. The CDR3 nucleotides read TGTGCCAGCAGCCAATTACCGACAGGGGGGGGACTATACAATGAGCAGTTCTTC. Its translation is CASSQLPTGGGLYNEQFF.

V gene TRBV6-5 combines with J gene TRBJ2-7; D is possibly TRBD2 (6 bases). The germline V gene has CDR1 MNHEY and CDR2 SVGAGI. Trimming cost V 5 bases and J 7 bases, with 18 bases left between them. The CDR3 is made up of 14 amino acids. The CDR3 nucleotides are TGTGCCAGCAGTGATCCGGGACGGGGGTTTGAGCAGTACTTC. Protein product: CASSDPGRGFEQYF.

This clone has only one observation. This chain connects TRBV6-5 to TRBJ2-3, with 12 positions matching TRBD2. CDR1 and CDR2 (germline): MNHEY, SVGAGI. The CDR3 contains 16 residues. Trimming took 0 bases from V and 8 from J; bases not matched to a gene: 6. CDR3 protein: CASSYSASGRAGTQYF. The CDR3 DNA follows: TGTGCCAGCAGTTACTCGGCTAGCGGGAGGGCAGGTACGCAGTATTTT.

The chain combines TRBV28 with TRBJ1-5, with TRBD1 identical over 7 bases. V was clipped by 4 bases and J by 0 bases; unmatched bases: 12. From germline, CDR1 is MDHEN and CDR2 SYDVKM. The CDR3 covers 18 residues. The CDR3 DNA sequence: TGTGCCAGCAGTTCTGTGGACAGGAGGGGATATAGCAATCAGCCCCAGCATTTT. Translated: CASSSVDRRGYSNQPQHF.

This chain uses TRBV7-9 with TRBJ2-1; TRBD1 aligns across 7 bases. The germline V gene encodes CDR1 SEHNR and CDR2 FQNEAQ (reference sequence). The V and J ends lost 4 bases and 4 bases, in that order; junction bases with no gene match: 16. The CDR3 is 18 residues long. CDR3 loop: CASSSGGSTGDGYNEQFF. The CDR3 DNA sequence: TGTGCCAGCAGCTCAGGCGGCAGCACAGGGGACGGGTACAATGAGCAGTTCTTC.

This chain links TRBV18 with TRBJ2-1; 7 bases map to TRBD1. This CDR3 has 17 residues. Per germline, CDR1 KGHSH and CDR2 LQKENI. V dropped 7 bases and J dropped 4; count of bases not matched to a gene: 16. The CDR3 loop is CASFPRGPLFCYNEQFF. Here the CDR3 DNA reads TGTGCCAGCTTCCCGAGGGGGCCGCTTTTTTGTTACAATGAGCAGTTCTTC.

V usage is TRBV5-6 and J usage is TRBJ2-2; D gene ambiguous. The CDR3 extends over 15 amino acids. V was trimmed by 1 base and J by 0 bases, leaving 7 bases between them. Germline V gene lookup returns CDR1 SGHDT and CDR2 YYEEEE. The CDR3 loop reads CASSLPSANTGELFF. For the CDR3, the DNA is TGTGCCAGCAGCTTGCCCAGCGCGAACACCGGGGAGCTGTTTTTT.

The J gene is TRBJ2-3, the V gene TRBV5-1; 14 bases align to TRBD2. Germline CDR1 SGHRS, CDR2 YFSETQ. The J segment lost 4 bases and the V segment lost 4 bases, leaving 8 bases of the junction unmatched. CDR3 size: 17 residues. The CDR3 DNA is TGCGCCAGCAGCCCAGGGACTAGCGGGAGTCGGGCAGATACGCAGTATTTT. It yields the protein CASSPGTSGSRADTQYF.

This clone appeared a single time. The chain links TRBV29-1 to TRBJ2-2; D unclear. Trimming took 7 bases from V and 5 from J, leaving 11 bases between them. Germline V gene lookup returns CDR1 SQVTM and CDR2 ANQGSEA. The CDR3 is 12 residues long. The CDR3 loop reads CSAVSDTGELFF. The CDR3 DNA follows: TGCAGCGCCGTCAGTGATACCGGGGAGCTGTTTTTT.

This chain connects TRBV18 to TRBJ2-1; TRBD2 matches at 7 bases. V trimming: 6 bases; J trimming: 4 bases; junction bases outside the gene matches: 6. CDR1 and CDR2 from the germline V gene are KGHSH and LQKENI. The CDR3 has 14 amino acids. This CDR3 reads CASSWLAVYNEQFF. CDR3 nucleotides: TGTGCCAGCTCGTGGCTAGCGGTTTACAATGAGCAGTTCTTC.

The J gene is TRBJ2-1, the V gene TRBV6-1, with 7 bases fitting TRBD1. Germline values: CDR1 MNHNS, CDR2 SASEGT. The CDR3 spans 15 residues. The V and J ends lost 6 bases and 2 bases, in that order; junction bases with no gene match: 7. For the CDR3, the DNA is TGTGCCAGCAGGAAAGACAGGGTGACCTACAATGAGCAGTTCTTC. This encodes CASRKDRVTYNEQFF.

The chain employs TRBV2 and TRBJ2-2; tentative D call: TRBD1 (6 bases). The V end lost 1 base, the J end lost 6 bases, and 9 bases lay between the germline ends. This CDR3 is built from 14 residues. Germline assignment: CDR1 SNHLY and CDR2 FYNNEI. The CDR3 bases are TGTGCCAGCAGTGAAGTCGCAGGGGCCGGGGAGCTGTTTTTT. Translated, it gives CASSEVAGAGELFF.

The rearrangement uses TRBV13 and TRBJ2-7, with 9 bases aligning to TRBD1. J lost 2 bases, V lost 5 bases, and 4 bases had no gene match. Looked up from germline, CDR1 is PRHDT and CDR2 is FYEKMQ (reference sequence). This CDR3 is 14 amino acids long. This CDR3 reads CASSPRQGAYEQYF. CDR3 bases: TGTGCCAGCAGCCCTCGACAGGGGGCCTACGAGCAGTACTTC. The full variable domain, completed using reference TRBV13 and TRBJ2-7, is AAGVIQSPRHLIKEKRETATLKCYPIPRHDTVYWYQQGPGQDPQFLISFYEKMQSDKGSIPDRFSAQQFSDYHSELNMSSLELGDSALYFCASSPRQGAYEQYFGPGTRLTVT.